This record concerns one T cell receptor (beta chain) sequence. The antigen is not known. Primers included in the PCR were 60 Vbeta and 13 Jbeta primers. The data were produced by immunoSEQ multiplex PCR, yet TCRdb's version contains in-frame clones alone and is incomplete. This sample has around 94,000 clones, with over 50% found just once. This record belongs to a study of cytomegalovirus exposure and HLA in healthy donors. General study points: A later analysis showed HLA-associated TCR beta chains outstripping equally common others in clonal expansion. In a later analysis, DRB1 alleles had the most associated TCRs; HLA-C alleles the fewest.

Unmatched junction bases numbered 1, after V lost 1 base and J lost 5 bases. From germline, CDR1 is SGHAT and CDR2 FQNNGV. The CDR3 has 14 amino acids. The V gene is TRBV11-2, the J gene TRBJ1-4, with TRBD1 matching over 7 bases. The receptor comes from a man aged 25 to 40 in good health and CMV-seronegative. Sequenced input: PBMCs. This CDR3 reads CASSLGTGNEKLFF. Written as DNA, the CDR3 is TGTGCCAGCAGCTTAGGGACAGGAAATGAAAAACTGTTTTTT.